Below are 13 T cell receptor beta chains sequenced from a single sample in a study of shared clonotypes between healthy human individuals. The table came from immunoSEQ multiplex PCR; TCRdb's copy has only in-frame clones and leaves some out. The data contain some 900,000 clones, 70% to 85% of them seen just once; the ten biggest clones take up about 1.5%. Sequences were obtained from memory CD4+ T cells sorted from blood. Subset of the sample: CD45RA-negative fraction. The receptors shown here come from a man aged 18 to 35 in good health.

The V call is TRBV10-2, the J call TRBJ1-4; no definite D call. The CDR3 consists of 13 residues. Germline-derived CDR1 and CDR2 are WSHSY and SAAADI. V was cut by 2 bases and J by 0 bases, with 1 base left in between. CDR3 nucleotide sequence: TGCGCCAGCAGTGAGGCAACTAATGAAAAACTGTTTTTT. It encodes CASSEATNEKLFF.

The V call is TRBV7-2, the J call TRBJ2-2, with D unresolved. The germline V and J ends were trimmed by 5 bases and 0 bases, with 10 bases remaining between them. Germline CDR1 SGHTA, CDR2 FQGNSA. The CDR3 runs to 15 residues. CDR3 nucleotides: TGTGCCAGCAGCAGCACGGTAGCGAACACCGGGGAGCTGTTTTTT. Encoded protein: CASSSTVANTGELFF.

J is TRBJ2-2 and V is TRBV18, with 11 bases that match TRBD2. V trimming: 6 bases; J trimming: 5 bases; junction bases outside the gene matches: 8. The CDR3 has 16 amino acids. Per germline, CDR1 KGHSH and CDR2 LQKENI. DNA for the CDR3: TGTGCCAGCTCGCTCGGACTAGCGGGTTCGACCGGGGAGCTGTTTTTT. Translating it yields CASSLGLAGSTGELFF. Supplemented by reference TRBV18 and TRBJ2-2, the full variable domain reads NAGVMQNPRHLVRRRGQEARLRCSPMKGHSHVYWYRQLPEEGLKFMVYLQKENIIDESGMPKERFSAEFPKEGPSILRIQQVVRGDSAAYFCASSLGLAGSTGELFFGEGSRLTVL.

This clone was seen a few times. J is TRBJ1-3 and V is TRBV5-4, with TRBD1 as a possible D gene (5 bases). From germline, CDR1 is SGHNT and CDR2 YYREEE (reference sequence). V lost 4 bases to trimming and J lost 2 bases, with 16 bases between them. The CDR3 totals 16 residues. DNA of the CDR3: TGTGCCAGCAGCCCTTCGATGTTGGGGGCTGGAAACACCATATATTTT. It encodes CASSPSMLGAGNTIYF.

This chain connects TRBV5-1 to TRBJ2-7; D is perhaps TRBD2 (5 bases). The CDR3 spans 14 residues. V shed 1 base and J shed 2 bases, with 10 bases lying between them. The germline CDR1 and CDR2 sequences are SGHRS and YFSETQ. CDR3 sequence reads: CASSLNGMTYEQYF. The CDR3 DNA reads TGCGCCAGCAGCTTGAACGGGATGACCTACGAGCAGTACTTC.

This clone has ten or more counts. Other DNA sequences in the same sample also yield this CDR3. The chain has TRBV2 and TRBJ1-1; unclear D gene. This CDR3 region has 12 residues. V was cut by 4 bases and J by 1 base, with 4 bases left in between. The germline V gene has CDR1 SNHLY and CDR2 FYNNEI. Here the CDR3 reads CASSVGNTEAFF. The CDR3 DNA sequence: TGTGCCAGCAGTGTGGGGAACACTGAAGCTTTCTTT.

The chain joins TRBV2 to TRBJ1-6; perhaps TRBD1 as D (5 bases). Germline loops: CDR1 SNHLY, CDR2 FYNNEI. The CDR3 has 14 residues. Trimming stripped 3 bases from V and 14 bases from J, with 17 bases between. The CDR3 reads CASSEQGAGFTLHF. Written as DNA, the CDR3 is TGTGCCAGCAGTGAGCAGGGAGCTGGTTTCACCCTCCACTTT.

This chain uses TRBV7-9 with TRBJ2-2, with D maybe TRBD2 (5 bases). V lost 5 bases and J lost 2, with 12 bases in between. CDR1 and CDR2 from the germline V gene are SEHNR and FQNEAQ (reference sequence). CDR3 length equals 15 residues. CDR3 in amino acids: CASSPRAGNTGELFF. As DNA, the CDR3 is TGTGCCAGCAGCCCGAGGGCGGGCAACACCGGGGAGCTGTTTTTT.

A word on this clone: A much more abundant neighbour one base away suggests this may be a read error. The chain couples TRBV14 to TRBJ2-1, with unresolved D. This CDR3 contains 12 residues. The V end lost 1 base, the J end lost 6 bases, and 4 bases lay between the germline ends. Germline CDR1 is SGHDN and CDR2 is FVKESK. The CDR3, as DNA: TGTGCCAGCAGCCAAGCCGGCAATGAGCAGTTCTTC. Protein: CASSQAGNEQFF.

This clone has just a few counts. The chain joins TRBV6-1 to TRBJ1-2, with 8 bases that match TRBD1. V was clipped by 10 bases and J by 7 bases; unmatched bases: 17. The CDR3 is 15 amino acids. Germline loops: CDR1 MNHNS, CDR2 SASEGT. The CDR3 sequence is CATRDRQDPGTGYTF. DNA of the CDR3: TGTGCCACCCGGGACAGGCAAGACCCCGGGACTGGCTACACCTTC.

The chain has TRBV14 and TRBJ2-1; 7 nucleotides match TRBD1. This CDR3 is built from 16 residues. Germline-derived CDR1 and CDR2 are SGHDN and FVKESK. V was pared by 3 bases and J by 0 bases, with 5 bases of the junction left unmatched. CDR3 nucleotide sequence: TGTGCCAGCAGCCACATACAGGGGATCTCCTACAATGAGCAGTTCTTC. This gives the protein CASSHIQGISYNEQFF.

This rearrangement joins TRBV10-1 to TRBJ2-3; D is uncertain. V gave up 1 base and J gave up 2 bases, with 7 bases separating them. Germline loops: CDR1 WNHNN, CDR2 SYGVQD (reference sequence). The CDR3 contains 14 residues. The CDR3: CASSEWQATDTQYF. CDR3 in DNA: TGCGCCAGCAGTGAGTGGCAGGCCACAGATACGCAGTATTTT.

CDR3: CASNPRLGNEQFF. DNA of the CDR3: TGTGCCAGCAACCCCAGGCTAGGCAATGAGCAGTTCTTC. The chain uses TRBV27 and TRBJ2-1; the D is unclear. In germline, CDR1 is MNHEY, CDR2 SMNVEV (reference sequence). Trimming stripped 7 bases from V and 6 bases from J, with 13 bases between. The CDR3 is 13 amino acids.